The T cell receptor beta chain described here comes from a study of shared clonotypes between healthy human individuals. Overall study findings and caveats: Naive subsets generally exceeded memory subsets in estimated richness. The sharing of 5% to 5.5% of naive CD4 clonotypes was seen across several donors.

The repertoire was sequenced with immunoSEQ multiplex PCR; TCRdb's copy has only in-frame clones and lacks some. This table holds some 630,000 clones, 72% found once. V lost 6 bases, J lost 9 bases, and 2 bases stayed unmatched. CDR3 length: 12 residues. CDR1 is SGHVS, CDR2 FNYEAQ, per germline. Donors were healthy HIV-negative adults without recent acute infections or vaccinations. This clone was picked up a small number of times. Antigen unknown. This chain joins TRBV7-6 and TRBJ2-1; the match to TRBD2 covers 10 bases. The sample comprised memory CD4+ T cells sorted from blood. The subset here: CD45RA-negative fraction. This receptor was obtained from a woman aged 25 to 39 in good health. CDR3 coding DNA: TGTGCCAGCAGAGTAGCGGGAGGTGAGCAGTTCTTC. As protein: CASRVAGGEQFF.